This TCR beta chain was recovered during a study of T cell responses to AZD1222 COVID-19 vaccine. About this clone: Antigen unknown.

Study findings and constraints: Baseline antibody screening turned up just six or seven seropositive AZD1222 recipients. It was only after the peak T cell response that any repertoires were sampled. Regions left unmutated in variants are reportedly the target of nearly half of spike-specific TCRs.

Second doses at about 4 or about 12 weeks were pooled. Method: immunoSEQ multiplex PCR; TCRdb's copy keeps in-frame clones and lacks some. The sample includes about 48,000 clones, roughly 85% of them seen just once. V dropped 1 base and J dropped 5 bases, with 17 bases sitting between them. This CDR3 has 17 amino acids. In germline, CDR1 is SGHTA, CDR2 FQGTGA. The chain couples TRBV7-3 to TRBJ2-2; no clear D. The sequence derives from an adult who received the AZD1222 COVID-19 vaccine. Sequences were derived from peripheral blood, sampled 28 days after the second AZD1222 dose. CDR3 nucleotide sequence: TGTGCCAGCAGCTTAAATGGCGGTATAACTCCAACCGGGGAGCTGTTTTTT. Translation gives CASSLNGGITPTGELFF.